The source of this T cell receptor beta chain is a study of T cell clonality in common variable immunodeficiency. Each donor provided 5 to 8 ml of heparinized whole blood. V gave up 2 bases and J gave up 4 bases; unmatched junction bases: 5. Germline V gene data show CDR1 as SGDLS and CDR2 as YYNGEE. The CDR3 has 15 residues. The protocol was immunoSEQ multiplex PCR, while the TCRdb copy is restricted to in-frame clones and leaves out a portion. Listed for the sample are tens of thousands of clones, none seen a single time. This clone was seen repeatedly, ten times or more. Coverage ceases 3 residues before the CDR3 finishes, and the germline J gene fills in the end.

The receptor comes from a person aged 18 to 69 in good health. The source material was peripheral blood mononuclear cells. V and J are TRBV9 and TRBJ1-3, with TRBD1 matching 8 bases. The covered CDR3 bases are TGTGCCAGCAGCGTCTCAGGGGGCGCAGGAAACACC. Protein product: CASSVSGGAGNT. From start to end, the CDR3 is CASSVSGGAGNTIYF.